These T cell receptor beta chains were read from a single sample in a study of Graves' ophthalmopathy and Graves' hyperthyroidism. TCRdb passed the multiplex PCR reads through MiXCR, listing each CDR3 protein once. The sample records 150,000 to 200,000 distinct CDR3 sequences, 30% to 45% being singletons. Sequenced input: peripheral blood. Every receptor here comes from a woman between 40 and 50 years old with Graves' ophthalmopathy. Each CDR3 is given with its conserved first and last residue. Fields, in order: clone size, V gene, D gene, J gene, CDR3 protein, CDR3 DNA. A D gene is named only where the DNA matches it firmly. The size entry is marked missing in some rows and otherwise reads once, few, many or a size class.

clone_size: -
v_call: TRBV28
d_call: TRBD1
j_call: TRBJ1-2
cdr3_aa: CASSFSRGLLVYTF
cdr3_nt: TGTGCCAGCAGTTTCAGCAGGGGGCTCCTAGTCTACACCTTC

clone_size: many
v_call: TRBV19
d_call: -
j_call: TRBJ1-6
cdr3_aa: CASHQPGNYNSPLHF
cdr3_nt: TGTGCCAGTCATCAGCCAGGGAACTATAATTCACCCCTCCACTTT

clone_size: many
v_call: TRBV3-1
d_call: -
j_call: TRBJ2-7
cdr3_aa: CASSQEWGSDYEQYF
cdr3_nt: TGTGCCAGCAGCCAAGAATGGGGGTCTGATTACGAGCAGTACTTC

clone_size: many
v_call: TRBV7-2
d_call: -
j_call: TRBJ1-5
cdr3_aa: CASSLAGLSNQPQHF
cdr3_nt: TGTGCCAGCAGCTTAGCCGGACTCAGCAATCAGCCCCAGCATTTT

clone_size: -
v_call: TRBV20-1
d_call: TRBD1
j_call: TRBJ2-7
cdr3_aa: CSAKGTGSYEQYF
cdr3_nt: TGCAGTGCTAAGGGGACAGGATCCTACGAGCAGTACTTC

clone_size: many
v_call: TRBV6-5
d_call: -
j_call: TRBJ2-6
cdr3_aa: CASRIQGSGANVLTF
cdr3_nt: TGTGCCAGCAGGATACAGGGCTCTGGGGCCAACGTCCTGACTTTC

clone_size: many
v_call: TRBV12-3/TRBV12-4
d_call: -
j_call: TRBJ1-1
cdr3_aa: CASSTPAGGRTEAFF
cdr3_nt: TGTGCCAGCTCGACCCCGGCCGGGGGACGCACTGAAGCTTTCTTT

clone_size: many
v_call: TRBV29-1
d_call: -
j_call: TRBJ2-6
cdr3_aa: CSVAEPGVGANVLTF
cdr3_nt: TGCAGCGTTGCCGAGCCTGGGGTTGGGGCCAACGTCCTGACTTTC

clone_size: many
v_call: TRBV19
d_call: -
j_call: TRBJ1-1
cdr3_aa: CASSIYQGMNTEAFF
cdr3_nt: TGTGCCAGTAGTATATATCAGGGGATGAACACTGAAGCTTTCTTT

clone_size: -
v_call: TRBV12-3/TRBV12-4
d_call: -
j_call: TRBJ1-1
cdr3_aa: CASCPGLNTEAFF
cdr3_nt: TGTGCCAGCTGCCCCGGGTTGAACACTGAAGCTTTCTTT

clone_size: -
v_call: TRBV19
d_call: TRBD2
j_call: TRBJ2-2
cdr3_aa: CASSIEMASGIRTGELFF
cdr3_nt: TGTGCCAGTAGTATAGAAATGGCTAGCGGGATCAGAACCGGGGAGCTGTTTTTT

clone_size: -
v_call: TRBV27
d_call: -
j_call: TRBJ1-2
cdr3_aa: CASSPNYYYGYTF
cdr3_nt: TGTGCCAGCAGCCCGAATTACTACTATGGCTACACCTTC

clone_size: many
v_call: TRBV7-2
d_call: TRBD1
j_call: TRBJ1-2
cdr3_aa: CASSLAGTGMSIYGYTF
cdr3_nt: TGTGCCAGCAGCTTAGCTGGGACAGGGATGAGTATCTATGGCTACACCTTC

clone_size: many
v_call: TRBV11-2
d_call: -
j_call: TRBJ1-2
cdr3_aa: CASSSDSDYGYTF
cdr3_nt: TGTGCCAGCAGCTCGGACAGTGACTATGGCTACACCTTC

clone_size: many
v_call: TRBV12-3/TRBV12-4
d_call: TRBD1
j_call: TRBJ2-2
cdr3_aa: CASSSYRDRGRVGELFF
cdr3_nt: TGTGCCAGCAGTTCTTACCGGGACAGGGGGCGTGTCGGGGAGCTGTTTTTT

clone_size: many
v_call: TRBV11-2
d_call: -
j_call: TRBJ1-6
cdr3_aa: CASSSGTPGPYSPLHF
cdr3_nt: TGTGCCAGCAGCTCCGGGACACCAGGGCCCTATTCACCCCTCCACTTT

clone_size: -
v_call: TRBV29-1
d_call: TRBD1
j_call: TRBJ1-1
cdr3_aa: CSVLDRGRNTEAFF
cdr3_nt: TGCAGCGTCTTGGACAGGGGTAGGAACACTGAAGCTTTCTTT

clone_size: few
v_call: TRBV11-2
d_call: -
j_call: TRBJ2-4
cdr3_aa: CASSPGGNIQYF
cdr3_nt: TGTGCCAGCAGCCCAGGGGGGAACATTCAGTACTTC